The 15 T cell receptor beta chains in this list originate from one sample, sequenced in a study of blood T cell repertoires in COVID-19. Only in-frame clones appear in the TCRdb table, and some are missing; sequencing was by immunoSEQ multiplex PCR. The top ten clones hold 9.8% of a sample with around 200,000 clones, over 75% of them seen once. Sequencing used peripheral blood. These receptors all come from a woman aged 80 or over with acute or convalescent COVID-19.

The chain is built from TRBV2 and TRBJ1-4; D not resolved. The CDR3 consists of 13 residues. The germline gives CDR1 SNHLY, CDR2 FYNNEI. V lost 6 bases and J 7 bases, leaving 12 bases between the germline ends. CDR3 in amino acids: CASRRAGGEKLFF. CDR3 in DNA: TGTGCCAGCAGACGGGCGGGAGGTGAAAAACTGTTTTTT.

The chain employs TRBV5-5 and TRBJ2-7, with D unclear. This CDR3 comprises 14 residues. Germline values: CDR1 SGHKS, CDR2 YYEKEE (reference sequence). The V end was cut by 3 bases, the J end by 1 base, with 11 bases between. The DNA for the CDR3 is TGTGCCAGCAGCTCTATACAGAGTTCCTACGAGCAGTACTTC. It translates to CASSSIQSSYEQYF.

J is TRBJ1-5 and V is TRBV3-1 (or the pseudogene TRBV3-2), with D maybe TRBD1 (5 bases). The CDR3 totals 15 residues. Germline V lookup: CDR1 LGHDT, CDR2 YNNKEL (reference sequence). V gave up 0 bases and J gave up 2 bases, with 8 bases separating them. The CDR3 DNA sequence: TGTGCCAGCAGCCAAGATACGGGGGGCAATCAGCCCCAGCATTTT. It translates to CASSQDTGGNQPQHF.

The V gene is TRBV2, the J gene TRBJ1-6, with 7 nucleotides matching TRBD1. This CDR3 region has 14 residues. V shed 7 bases and J 4 bases; nucleotides not matched to a gene: 4. Per the germline V gene, CDR1 is SNHLY and CDR2 is FYNNEI. In DNA form, the CDR3 reads TGTGCCAGCATCGCGGGACAGTATAATTCACCCCTCCACTTT. As protein: CASIAGQYNSPLHF.

The genes are TRBV24-1 and TRBJ1-2; no clear D. CDR1 and CDR2 (germline): KGHDR, SFDVKD. V lost 3 bases, J lost 2 bases, and 6 bases lay in between. The CDR3 totals 13 residues. In DNA form, the CDR3 reads TGTGCCACCAGTGATGGGCCAAACTATGGCTACACCTTC. This translates into CATSDGPNYGYTF.

This chain connects TRBV6-5 to TRBJ2-3, with D maybe TRBD2 (5 bases). V was shortened by 6 bases and J by 6 bases, with 13 bases between the two germline ends. The CDR3 has 13 amino acids. Germline CDR1 is MNHEY and CDR2 is SVGAGI. CDR3 sequence reads: CASSGGPGDTQYF. In nucleotides, the CDR3 is TGTGCCAGCAGCGGAGGACCCGGGGATACGCAGTATTTT.

The rearrangement uses TRBV5-1 and TRBJ1-1; D not certain. CDR3 size: 14 residues. Germline loops: CDR1 SGHRS, CDR2 YFSETQ. The germline V and J ends were trimmed by 1 base and 0 bases, with 7 bases remaining between them. The chain's CDR3 is CASSLFGVNTEAFF. The DNA of the CDR3 is TGCGCCAGCAGCTTGTTCGGGGTGAACACTGAAGCTTTCTTT.

The chain couples TRBV30 to TRBJ1-5; 9 nucleotides match TRBD1. Germline CDR1 reads GTSNPN; CDR2 reads SVGIG (reference sequence). The J segment lost 4 bases and the V segment lost 5 bases, leaving 6 bases of the junction unmatched. This CDR3 comprises 14 residues. The CDR3 loop is CAWAKGQGNQPQHF. The CDR3 DNA reads TGTGCCTGGGCTAAGGGACAGGGTAATCAGCCCCAGCATTTT.

This rearrangement joins TRBV29-1 to TRBJ2-2; 7 nucleotides line up with TRBD1. Germline V lookup: CDR1 SQVTM, CDR2 ANQGSEA. V dropped 6 bases and J dropped 5; count of bases not matched to a gene: 3. The CDR3 spans 12 residues. CDR3 loop: CSVNRGTGELFF. In DNA, the CDR3 is TGCAGCGTGAACAGGGGAACCGGGGAGCTGTTTTTT.

The chain carries TRBV19 and TRBJ1-1; a weak D match, TRBD1 (6 bases). The germline CDR1 and CDR2 sequences are LNHDA and SQIVND (reference sequence). This CDR3 comprises 13 residues. V lost 5 bases to trimming and J lost 0 bases, with 7 bases between them. The CDR3 DNA follows: TGTGCCAGTAGTCCAGGGGTGAACACTGAAGCTTTCTTT. This sequence encodes CASSPGVNTEAFF.

The chain is built from TRBV5-6 and TRBJ1-5; tentative D call: TRBD1 (5 bases). CDR3 length equals 14 residues. Per germline, CDR1 SGHDT and CDR2 YYEEEE. Trimming removed 2 bases at V and 6 bases at J, with 12 bases between. CDR3 protein: CASSLGIGVQPQHF. CDR3 nucleotides: TGTGCCAGCAGCTTAGGTATAGGGGTTCAGCCCCAGCATTTT. The entire variable domain, with the rest obtained from reference TRBV5-6 and TRBJ1-5, is as follows: DAGVTQSPTHLIKTRGQQVTLRCSPKSGHDTVSWYQQALGQGPQFIFQYYEEEERQRGNFPDRFSGHQFPNYSSELNVNALLLGDSALYLCASSLGIGVQPQHFGDGTRLSIL.

This clone has more than one count but fewer than ten. The chain combines TRBV27 with TRBJ2-6, with 8 nucleotides matching TRBD1. Germline V CDR1 and CDR2: MNHEY, SMNVEV (reference sequence). The CDR3 runs to 18 residues. V shed 4 bases, J shed 0 bases, and the junction held 8 bases outside the gene matches. CDR3 region: CASSSFTRGPSGANVLTF. CDR3 DNA: TGTGCCAGCAGTTCTTTCACCAGGGGGCCCTCTGGGGCCAACGTCCTGACTTTC.

V usage is TRBV19 and J usage is TRBJ1-1; tentative D call: TRBD1 (6 bases). Germline loops: CDR1 LNHDA, CDR2 SQIVND (reference sequence). The CDR3 consists of 12 residues. Trimming pared 3 bases from V and 11 bases from J, leaving 13 bases between. CDR3 DNA sequence: TGTGCCAGTAGTATGTCGGAAAGGGGGGCTTTCTTT. It translates to CASSMSERGAFF.

The chain combines TRBV24-1 with TRBJ2-2, with TRBD2 as a possible D gene (6 bases). Germline V gene sequence: CDR1 KGHDR, CDR2 SFDVKD. With 5 bases removed from V and 3 bases from J, the gap between germline ends came to 12 bases. The CDR3 has 15 residues. In nucleotides, the CDR3 is TGTGCCACCAGTGGGGGACTTAGGGACACCGGGGAGCTGTTTTTT. Translating gives CATSGGLRDTGELFF.

The genes are TRBV11-2 and TRBJ2-6; TRBD1 agrees at 7 bases. The ends lost 5 bases at V and 0 bases at J; junction bases unmatched: 7. Per the germline V gene, CDR1 is SGHAT and CDR2 is FQNNGV. The CDR3 contains 17 residues. CDR3 loop: CASSLGAGGSGANVLTF. The CDR3 region has the DNA TGTGCCAGCAGCCTAGGGGCAGGGGGCTCTGGGGCCAACGTCCTGACTTTC.